This is a list of T cell receptor beta chains from one sample in a study of esophageal squamous cell carcinoma under preoperative chemotherapy. TCRdb fed the PCR reads into MiXCR, producing one record per CDR3 protein. The repertoire holds roughly 10,000 distinct CDR3 sequences, with around 48% as singletons. Sampling took place from a patient given preoperative chemotherapy. These receptors were taken from a human donor with esophageal squamous cell carcinoma. The donor label of this sample is uncertain. CDR3s include the opening cysteine and the closing phenylalanine or tryptophan. A D gene is named only where the DNA matches it firmly. Clone size, where shown, is once, few, many, or a class for clones that have expanded.

TRBJ2-1,TRBV11-1,many,NA,CASSSQGGGYNEQFF,TGTGCCAGCAGCTCACAGGGTGGGGGCTACAATGAGCAGTTCTTC
TRBJ1-3,TRBV7-2,NA,NA,CASSLGGGGGEGGNTIYF,TGTGCCAGCAGCTTAGGGGGGGGGGGGGGGGAAGGGGGAAACACCATATATTTT
TRBJ2-4,TRBV7-6,NA,NA,CASSRTNRETQYF,TGTGCCAGCAGCCGGACCAACCGGGAGACTCAGTACTTC
TRBJ2-3,TRBV27,many,TRBD2,CASSFLTSLAGDTDTQYF,TGTGCCAGCAGTTTTCTAACCAGTCTAGCGGGGGACACAGATACGCAGTATTTT
TRBJ1-2,TRBV12-3/TRBV12-4,once,TRBD1,CASSLQGARGYTF,TGTGCCAGCAGTTTACAGGGGGCGCGGGGCTACACCTTC
TRBJ1-1,TRBV6-1,NA,NA,CASSNPARNTEAFF,TGTGCCAGCAGTAATCCAGCCCGGAACACTGAAGCTTTCTTT
TRBJ2-7,TRBV6-1,few,TRBD2,CASSTASGGGEEQYF,TGTGCCAGCAGTACCGCCTCGGGGGGAGGGGAAGAGCAGTACTTC
TRBJ2-3,TRBV6-1,NA,TRBD1,CASSGSGTGVSDEQFF,TGTGCCAGCAGTGGATCCGGGACAGGGGTATCCGATGAGCAGTTTTTT
TRBJ2-5,TRBV12-3/TRBV12-4,NA,NA,CAGSGVQDRNTQYF,TGTGCCGGCAGTGGGGTCCAGGACCGAAACACCCAGTACTTC
TRBJ2-3,TRBV3-1,NA,NA,CASSFSSDTQYF,TGTGCCAGCAGCTTCTCTTCAGATACGCAGTATTTT
TRBJ1-1,TRBV10-1,once,NA,CASRGTDTEAFF,TGCGCCAGCCGTGGAACGGACACTGAAGCTTTCTTT
TRBJ2-3,TRBV27,NA,NA,CAAGFGVADQETQYF,TGTGCTGCGGGTTTTGGGGTAGCGGACCAAGAGACCCAGTACTTT
TRBJ1-3,TRBV6-1,large,NA,CASGGLFFGNTIYF,TGTGCCAGCGGCGGTTTGTTCTTTGGAAACACCATATATTTT
TRBJ2-3,TRBV3-1,NA,TRBD2,CASSQESAGEGSPDTQYF,TGTGCCAGCAGCCAAGAGTCGGCGGGAGAGGGGTCCCCAGATACGCAGTATTTT
TRBJ2-3,TRBV11-3,many,NA,CASSLLGGDDTQYF,TGTGCCAGCAGCTTATTGGGAGGCGACGATACGCAGTATTTT
TRBJ2-1,TRBV11-2,many,NA,CASSLGIDYEQFF,TGTGCCAGCAGCTTGGGGATTGACTACGAGCAGTTCTTC
TRBJ2-1,TRBV6-5,many,NA,CASRYLGRQFF,TGTGCCAGCAGGTACCTGGGACGGCAGTTCTTC
TRBJ2-6,TRBV6-1,few,NA,CASNGPDQSGANVLTF,TGTGCCAGCAATGGACCGGACCAATCTGGGGCCAACGTCCTGACTTTC